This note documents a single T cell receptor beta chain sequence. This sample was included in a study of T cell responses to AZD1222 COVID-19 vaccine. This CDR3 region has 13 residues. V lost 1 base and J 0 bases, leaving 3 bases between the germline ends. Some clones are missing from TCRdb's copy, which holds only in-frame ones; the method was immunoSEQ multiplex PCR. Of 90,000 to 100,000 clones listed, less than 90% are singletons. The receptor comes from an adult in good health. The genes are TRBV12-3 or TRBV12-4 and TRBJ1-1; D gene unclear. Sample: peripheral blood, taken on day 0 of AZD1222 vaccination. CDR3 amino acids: CASSLELNTEAFF. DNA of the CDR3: TGTGCCAGCAGTTTAGAGTTGAACACTGAAGCTTTCTTT.